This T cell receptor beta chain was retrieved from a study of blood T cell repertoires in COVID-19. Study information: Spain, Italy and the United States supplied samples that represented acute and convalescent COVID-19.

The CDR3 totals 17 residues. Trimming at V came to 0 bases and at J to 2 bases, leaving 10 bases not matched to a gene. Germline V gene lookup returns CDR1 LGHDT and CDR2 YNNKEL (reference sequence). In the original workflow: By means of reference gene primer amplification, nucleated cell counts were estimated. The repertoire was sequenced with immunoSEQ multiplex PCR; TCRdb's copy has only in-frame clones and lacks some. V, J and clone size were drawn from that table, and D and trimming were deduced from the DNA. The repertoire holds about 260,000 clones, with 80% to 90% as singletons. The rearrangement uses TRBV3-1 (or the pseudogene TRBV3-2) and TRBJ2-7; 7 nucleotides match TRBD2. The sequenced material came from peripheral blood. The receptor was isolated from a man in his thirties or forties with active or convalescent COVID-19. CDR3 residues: CASSQERGVGRAYEQYF. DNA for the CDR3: TGTGCCAGCAGCCAAGAACGGGGGGTAGGCCGAGCCTACGAGCAGTACTTC.